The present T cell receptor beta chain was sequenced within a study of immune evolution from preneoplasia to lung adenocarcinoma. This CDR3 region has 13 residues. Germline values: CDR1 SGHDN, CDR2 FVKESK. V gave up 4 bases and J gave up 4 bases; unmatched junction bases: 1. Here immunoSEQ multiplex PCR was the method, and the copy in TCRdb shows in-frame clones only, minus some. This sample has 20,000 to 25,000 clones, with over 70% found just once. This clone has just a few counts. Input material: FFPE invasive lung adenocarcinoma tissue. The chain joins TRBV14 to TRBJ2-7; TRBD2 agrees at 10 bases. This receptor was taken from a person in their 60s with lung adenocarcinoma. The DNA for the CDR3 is TGTGCCAGCAGCCCGGGACTAGCGTACGAGCAGTACTTC. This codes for CASSPGLAYEQYF.